This T cell receptor beta chain was retrieved from a study of blood T cell repertoires in COVID-19. Overall study context: Acute and convalescent COVID-19 specimens originated in the United States, Italy and Spain.

This clone has only one observation. The CDR3 runs 17 residues. Per the germline V gene, CDR1 is LGHDT and CDR2 is YNNKEL (reference sequence). V gave up 2 bases and J gave up 1 base; unmatched junction bases: 7. Those enrolled, adults aged about 18 to 89 years, came from 25 or so US areas. Cohorts were based on clinical histories the participants reported. TCRdb keeps only in-frame clones here, not all; method: immunoSEQ multiplex PCR. The sample records some 150,000 clones, around 80% being singletons. Sequences were obtained from PBMCs or T cells enriched from blood (not recorded which). This rearrangement joins TRBV3-1 (or the pseudogene TRBV3-2) to TRBJ2-2; 7 bases are a match to TRBD2. The receptor comes from a woman aged 45-65 years in a cohort exposed to, infected with or recovered from COVID-19 (not recorded which). The CDR3 nucleotides are TGTGCCAGCAGCCAACCCGGGAGGATGGGGAACACCGGGGAGCTGTTTTTT. Amino acids: CASSQPGRMGNTGELFF.